This TCR beta chain was captured in a study of somatic mutations in cytotoxic T cells in rheumatoid arthritis. About the research overall: Selected populations of V beta antibody-stained T cells underwent flow sorting at nearly 100% purity; these encompassed V beta1+ cells subjected to TCRB sequencing.

Assay: immunoSEQ multiplex PCR; the TCRdb copy retains only in-frame clones and omits some. This table has 9,500 to 15,000 clones, 80% to 85% appearing once. Worth noting for this clone: The antigen is undetermined.

Findings and limits, study-wide: Nobody adjusted the slight TRBV07 underrepresentation in rheumatoid arthritis patients for multiple comparisons.

Germline lookup yields CDR1 KGHSY and CDR2 FQNENV. V was clipped by 4 bases and J by 0 bases, with 9 bases between them. The length of the CDR3 is 15 residues. Material for sequencing was CD8+ T cells sorted from blood. The TCR sequence derives from a woman in her sixties or seventies in good health. The chain is built from TRBV16 and TRBJ2-2, with D possibly TRBD1 on 6 matching bases. CDR3 sequence (DNA): TGTGCCAGCAGCCTGCAGGGGTCGAACACCGGGGAGCTGTTTTTT. Amino acids: CASSLQGSNTGELFF.